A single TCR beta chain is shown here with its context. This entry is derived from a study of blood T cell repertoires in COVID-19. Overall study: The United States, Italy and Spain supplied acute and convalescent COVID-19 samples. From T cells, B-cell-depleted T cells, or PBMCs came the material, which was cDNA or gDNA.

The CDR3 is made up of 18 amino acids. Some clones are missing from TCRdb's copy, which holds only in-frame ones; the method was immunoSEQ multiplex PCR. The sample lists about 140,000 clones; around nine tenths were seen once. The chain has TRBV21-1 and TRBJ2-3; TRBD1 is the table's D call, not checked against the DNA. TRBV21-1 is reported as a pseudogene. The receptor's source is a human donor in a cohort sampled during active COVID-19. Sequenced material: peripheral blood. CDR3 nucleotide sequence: TGTGCCAGCAGCAGCAGCCGGGACAGGGGGGAAAGCACAGATACGCAGTATTTT. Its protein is CASSSSRDRGESTDTQYF.